Listed below are T cell receptor beta chains from one sample, sequenced in a study of beta chain features in type 1 diabetes. TCRdb's table, derived via immunoSEQ multiplex PCR, lists solely in-frame clones and lacks some. The top ten hold roughly 0.028% of the sample, which has fewer than 250,000 clones, less than 15% seen once. The material sequenced was naive CD4+ T cells from blood. The receptors were sampled from a woman aged 40 to 50 in good health. Each CDR3 is given with its conserved first and last residue. Fields, in order: CDR3 protein, V gene, CDR3 length, J gene.

cdr3_aa: CASSYPASGGAKQFF; v_call: TRBV6-5; cdr3_length: 15; j_call: TRBJ2-1
cdr3_aa: CATSSQTGTGGYNEQFF; v_call: TRBV15; cdr3_length: 17; j_call: TRBJ2-1
cdr3_aa: CASSLAGGGTLDNEQFF; v_call: TRBV5-1; cdr3_length: 17; j_call: TRBJ2-1
cdr3_aa: CASSPPQGTAYEQYF; v_call: TRBV27; cdr3_length: 15; j_call: TRBJ2-7
cdr3_aa: CASSTQHGTGHEQFF; v_call: TRBV19; cdr3_length: 15; j_call: TRBJ2-1
cdr3_aa: CASSLAAGVNNEQFF; v_call: TRBV5-1; cdr3_length: 15; j_call: TRBJ2-1
cdr3_aa: CASSQGQGSQYF; v_call: TRBV5-4; cdr3_length: 12; j_call: TRBJ2-4
cdr3_aa: CASSDRPAGSGANVLTF; v_call: TRBV2; cdr3_length: 17; j_call: TRBJ2-6
cdr3_aa: CSVYPSPGGTAGGYTF; v_call: TRBV29-1; cdr3_length: 16; j_call: TRBJ1-2
cdr3_aa: CASSRSDPKTQYF; v_call: TRBV5-5; cdr3_length: 13; j_call: TRBJ2-5
cdr3_aa: CASSETGLGETQYF; v_call: TRBV10-1; cdr3_length: 14; j_call: TRBJ2-5
cdr3_aa: CASSQEWAGVQFF; v_call: TRBV14; cdr3_length: 13; j_call: TRBJ2-1
cdr3_aa: CASSLPQVKEAFF; v_call: TRBV13; cdr3_length: 13; j_call: TRBJ1-1
cdr3_aa: CASSARTTSVTYEQYF; v_call: TRBV5-1; cdr3_length: 16; j_call: TRBJ2-7
cdr3_aa: CASAPRLGAGEQYF; v_call: TRBV12-5; cdr3_length: 14; j_call: TRBJ2-7
cdr3_aa: CASSHLPAGAHEQYF; v_call: TRBV4-1; cdr3_length: 15; j_call: TRBJ2-7
cdr3_aa: CASSLVRGYYEQYF; v_call: TRBV5-6; cdr3_length: 14; j_call: TRBJ2-7
cdr3_aa: CASSVAPGGPRLQYF; v_call: TRBV9; cdr3_length: 15; j_call: TRBJ2-7
cdr3_aa: CASSAGVQETQYF; v_call: TRBV10-1; cdr3_length: 13; j_call: TRBJ2-5
cdr3_aa: CSAKDSYGYTF; v_call: TRBV20-1; cdr3_length: 11; j_call: TRBJ1-2
cdr3_aa: CASSLGVSGGAGDEQYF; v_call: TRBV7-9; cdr3_length: 17; j_call: TRBJ2-7
cdr3_aa: CASTGRSGGEETQYF; v_call: TRBV19; cdr3_length: 15; j_call: TRBJ2-5
cdr3_aa: CASISNVAKNIQYF; v_call: TRBV6-6; cdr3_length: 14; j_call: TRBJ2-4
cdr3_aa: CASSPYRDRHGYTF; v_call: TRBV28; cdr3_length: 14; j_call: TRBJ1-2
cdr3_aa: CSVMPQISGNTIYF; v_call: TRBV29-1; cdr3_length: 14; j_call: TRBJ1-3
cdr3_aa: CASSQVVQGDYNSPLHF; v_call: TRBV4-3; cdr3_length: 17; j_call: TRBJ1-6
cdr3_aa: CASSSAGLENEQYF; v_call: TRBV19; cdr3_length: 14; j_call: TRBJ2-7
cdr3_aa: CASSVQRTNTGELFF; v_call: TRBV2; cdr3_length: 15; j_call: TRBJ2-2
cdr3_aa: CAISAAEGTNYQETQYF; v_call: TRBV10-3; cdr3_length: 17; j_call: TRBJ2-5
cdr3_aa: CASSSPGQASKQYF; v_call: TRBV5-1; cdr3_length: 14; j_call: TRBJ2-7
cdr3_aa: CASSPRGQPQHF; v_call: TRBV19; cdr3_length: 12; j_call: TRBJ1-5
cdr3_aa: CASSPEGTSRDTQYF; v_call: TRBV4-2; cdr3_length: 15; j_call: TRBJ2-3
cdr3_aa: CASQTGGSGGYTF; v_call: TRBV2; cdr3_length: 13; j_call: TRBJ1-2
cdr3_aa: CASSSGQGGEQYF; v_call: TRBV5-1; cdr3_length: 13; j_call: TRBJ2-7
cdr3_aa: CASSTPGQVAYEQYF; v_call: TRBV19; cdr3_length: 15; j_call: TRBJ2-7